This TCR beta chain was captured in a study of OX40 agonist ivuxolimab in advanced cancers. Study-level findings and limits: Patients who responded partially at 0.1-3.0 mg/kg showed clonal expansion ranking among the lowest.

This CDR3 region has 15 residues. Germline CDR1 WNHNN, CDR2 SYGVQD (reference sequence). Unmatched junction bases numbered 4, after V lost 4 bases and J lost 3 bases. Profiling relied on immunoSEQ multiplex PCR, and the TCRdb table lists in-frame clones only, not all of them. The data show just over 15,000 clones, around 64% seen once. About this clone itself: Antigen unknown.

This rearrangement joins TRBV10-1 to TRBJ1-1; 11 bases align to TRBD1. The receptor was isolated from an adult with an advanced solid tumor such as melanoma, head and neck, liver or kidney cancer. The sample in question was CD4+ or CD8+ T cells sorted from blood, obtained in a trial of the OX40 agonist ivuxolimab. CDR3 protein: CASSGDRGMDTEAFF. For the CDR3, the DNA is TGCGCCAGCAGTGGGGACAGGGGGATGGACACTGAAGCTTTCTTT.